This T cell receptor (beta chain) derives from a study of radiation and T cells in renal cell carcinoma. The wider study: Nephrectomy followed 15 Gy stereotactic body radiation by 4 weeks.

The time point here: baseline pretreatment blood. Indicated treatment: 15 Gy SBRT to primary tumor, nephrectomy 4 weeks later. Assay: immunoSEQ multiplex PCR; the TCRdb copy retains only in-frame clones and omits some. In the table there are approximately 120,000 clones, approximately 80% of which are singletons. There are 13 residues in the CDR3. Per the germline V gene, CDR1 is LNHDA and CDR2 is SQIVND (reference sequence). V shed 11 bases, J shed 4 bases, and the junction held 6 bases outside the gene matches. The clonotype comes from a woman aged 60 to 75 with renal cell carcinoma. This specimen consisted of blood, obtained from a patient whose treatment included radiotherapy and nephrectomy. The rearrangement uses TRBV19 and TRBJ2-2; 8 bases fit TRBD1. The CDR3 sequence is CAVEQGGTGELFF. The CDR3, as DNA: TGTGCCGTGGAACAGGGGGGCACCGGGGAGCTGTTTTTT.